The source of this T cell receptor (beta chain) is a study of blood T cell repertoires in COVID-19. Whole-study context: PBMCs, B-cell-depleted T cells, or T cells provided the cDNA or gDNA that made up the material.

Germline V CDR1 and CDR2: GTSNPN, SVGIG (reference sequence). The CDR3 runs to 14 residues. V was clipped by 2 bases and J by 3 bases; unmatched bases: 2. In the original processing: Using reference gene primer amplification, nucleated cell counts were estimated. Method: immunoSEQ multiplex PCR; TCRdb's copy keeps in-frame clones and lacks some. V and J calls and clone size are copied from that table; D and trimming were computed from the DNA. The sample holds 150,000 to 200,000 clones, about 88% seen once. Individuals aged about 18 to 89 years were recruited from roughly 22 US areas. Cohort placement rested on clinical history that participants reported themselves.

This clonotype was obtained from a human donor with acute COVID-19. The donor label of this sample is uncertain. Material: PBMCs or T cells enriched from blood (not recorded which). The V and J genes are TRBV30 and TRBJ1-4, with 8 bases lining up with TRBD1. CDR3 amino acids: CAWSMTGANEKLFF. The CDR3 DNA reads TGTGCCTGGAGTATGACAGGGGCTAATGAAAAACTGTTTTTT.